A selection of T cell receptor beta chains follows, all from one sample in a study of identical twins. One entry per CDR3 protein, called by TCRdb with MiXCR from the 5' RACE reads. The repertoire holds about 220,000 distinct CDR3 sequences, 5.5% to 7.5% seen once, with more than 14% in the top ten. These sequences were also reported in another study, on T cells expressing NK-cell markers.

The sample was CD8+ T cells sorted from blood. These receptors were obtained from a woman younger than 35 in good health. Both conserved end residues are part of each CDR3. D genes are given only for firm matches. Size tells how often a clone was seen (once, few, many) or the class of an expanded clone, and some rows leave it out.

v_call	d_call	j_call	clone_size	cdr3_aa	cdr3_nt
TRBV15	.	TRBJ2-3	many	CATSQGARTVSTDTQYF	TGTGCCACCAGCCAGGGAGCTAGGACTGTTAGCACAGATACGCAGTATTTT
TRBV29-1	TRBD1	TRBJ2-7	.	CSVPGTGGLEQYF	TGCAGCGTTCCCGGGACAGGGGGCCTCGAGCAGTACTTC
TRBV6-5	.	TRBJ2-7	few	CASMRGPAAEQYF	TGTGCCAGCATGCGAGGGCCCGCGGCCGAGCAGTACTTC
TRBV4-3	TRBD2	TRBJ2-1	few	CASSQVGSGLEQFF	TGCGCCAGCAGCCAAGTCGGTAGCGGGCTTGAGCAGTTCTTC
TRBV20-1	.	TRBJ2-1	.	CSARPNKRRGGYNEQFF	TGCAGTGCTAGACCTAATAAGAGGCGGGGAGGTTACAATGAGCAGTTCTTC
TRBV7-6	.	TRBJ2-2	.	CASSFWDSLTGELFF	TGTGCCAGCAGCTTTTGGGACTCTCTCACCGGGGAGCTGTTTTTT
TRBV20-1	.	TRBJ2-3	few	CSARLTSLSTDTQYF	TGCAGTGCTAGACTTACCTCTCTTAGCACAGATACGCAGTATTTT
TRBV13	.	TRBJ1-1	.	CASSFNVGGSEAFF	TGTGCCAGCAGCTTCAATGTTGGGGGGTCTGAAGCTTTCTTT
TRBV20-1	TRBD2	TRBJ2-7	.	CSAFRTSHAAIHEQYF	TGCAGTGCTTTCCGGACTAGCCATGCCGCGATACACGAGCAGTACTTC
TRBV20-1	TRBD1	TRBJ1-6	many	CSAGEGADNSPLHF	TGCAGTGCTGGCGAGGGGGCGGACAATTCACCCCTCCACTTT
TRBV12-3/TRBV12-4	.	TRBJ1-1	many	CASRGGAEAFF	TGTGCCAGCAGGGGGGGCGCTGAAGCTTTCTTT
TRBV9	TRBD2	TRBJ2-1	.	CASSPGLAGGNNEQFF	TGTGCCAGCAGCCCCGGGCTAGCGGGGGGGAACAATGAGCAGTTCTTC
TRBV5-1	TRBD1	TRBJ2-7	few	CASSLAGTGFYEQYF	TGCGCCAGCAGCTTGGCCGGGACAGGGTTTTACGAGCAGTACTTC
TRBV7-9	.	TRBJ1-1	few	CASSPPRGAFTEAFF	TGTGCCAGCAGCCCCCCTAGGGGTGCGTTCACTGAAGCTTTCTTT